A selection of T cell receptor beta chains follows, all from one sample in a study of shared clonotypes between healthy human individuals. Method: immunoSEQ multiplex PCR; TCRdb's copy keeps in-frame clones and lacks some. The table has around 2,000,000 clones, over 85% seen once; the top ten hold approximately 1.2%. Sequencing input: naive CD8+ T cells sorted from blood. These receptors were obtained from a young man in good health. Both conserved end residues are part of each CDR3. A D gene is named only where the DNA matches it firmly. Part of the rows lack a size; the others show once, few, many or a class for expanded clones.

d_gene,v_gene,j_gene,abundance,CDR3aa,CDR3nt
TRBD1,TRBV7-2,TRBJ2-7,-,CASSSRGQGAREQYF,TGTGCCAGCAGCTCAAGGGGGCAGGGGGCCCGGGAGCAGTACTTC
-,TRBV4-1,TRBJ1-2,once,CASSPTRQAQNYGYTF,TGCGCCAGCAGCCCTACAAGACAGGCCCAAAACTATGGCTACACCTTC
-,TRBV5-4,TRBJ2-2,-,CASSHYNTGELFF,TGTGCCAGCAGCCATTATAACACCGGGGAGCTGTTTTTT
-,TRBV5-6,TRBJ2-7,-,CASSLVQAPYEQYF,TGTGCCAGCAGCTTGGTACAGGCCCCCTACGAGCAGTACTTC
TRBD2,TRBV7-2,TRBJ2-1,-,CASSLGLGSTDEQFF,TGTGCCAGCAGCTTGGGACTAGGGTCTACAGATGAGCAGTTCTTC
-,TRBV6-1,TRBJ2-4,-,CASTPGAGYDIQYF,TGTGCCAGCACCCCTGGAGCTGGGTACGACATTCAGTACTTC
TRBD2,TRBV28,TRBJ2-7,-,CASSLGGSPYEQYF,TGTGCCAGCAGTTTGGGGGGGTCCCCCTACGAGCAGTACTTC
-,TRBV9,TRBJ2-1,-,CASSVDGGLVNEQFF,TGTGCCAGCAGCGTAGATGGAGGGCTAGTCAATGAGCAGTTCTTC
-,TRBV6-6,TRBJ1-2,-,CASSHGDTGYTF,TGTGCCAGCAGTCACGGGGATACTGGCTACACCTTC
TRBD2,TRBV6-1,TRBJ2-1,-,CASSGLGTNNNEQFF,TGTGCCAGCAGTGGACTGGGGACTAATAACAATGAGCAGTTCTTC
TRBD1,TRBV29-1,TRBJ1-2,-,CSVVGTGATNYGYTF,TGCAGCGTTGTGGGGACAGGGGCGACCAACTATGGCTACACCTTC
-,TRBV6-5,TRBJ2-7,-,CASSPGDRPYEQYF,TGTGCCAGCAGTCCCGGGGACCGTCCCTACGAGCAGTACTTC
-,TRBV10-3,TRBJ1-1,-,CAISDYERNTEAFF,TGTGCCATCAGTGACTACGAAAGAAACACTGAAGCTTTCTTT
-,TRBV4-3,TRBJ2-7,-,CASSQDEDTSSYEQYF,TGCGCCAGCAGCCAAGATGAGGACACGAGCTCCTACGAGCAGTACTTC
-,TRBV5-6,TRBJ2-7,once,CASSLVNYEQYF,TGTGCCAGCAGCTTGGTTAACTACGAGCAGTACTTC
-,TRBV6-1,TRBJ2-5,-,CASRGNGQETQYF,TGTGCCAGCAGGGGGAATGGCCAAGAGACCCAGTACTTC
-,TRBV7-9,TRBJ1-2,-,CASSLGFGPGYGYTF,TGTGCCAGCAGCTTAGGGTTCGGACCAGGCTATGGCTACACCTTC
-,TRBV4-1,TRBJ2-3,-,CASSQLGLTDTQYF,TGCGCCAGCAGCCAACTAGGACTCACAGATACGCAGTATTTT
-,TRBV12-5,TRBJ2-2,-,CASSFMPGELFF,TGTGCTAGTAGTTTTATGCCCGGGGAGCTGTTTTTT
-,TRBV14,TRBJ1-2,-,CASSSGTPYGYTF,TGTGCCAGCAGCTCCGGGACACCCTATGGCTACACCTTC
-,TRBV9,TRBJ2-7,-,CASSVAKTGSHEQYF,TGTGCCAGCAGCGTAGCCAAAACGGGGTCCCACGAGCAGTACTTC
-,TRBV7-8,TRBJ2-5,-,CASSYLETQYF,TGTGCCAGCAGCTACTTAGAGACCCAGTACTTC